Following are 27 T cell receptor beta chains from one sample sequenced in a study of HIV-infected children after antiretroviral therapy interruption. A 3' RACE protocol on RNA, with unique molecular identifiers, produced the TCR library. Each CDR3 protein is one row after TCRdb ran MiXCR on the 3' RACE reads. The sample yields 30,000 to 50,000 distinct CDR3 sequences, approximately 7% seen once. The treatment denotes: PENTA 11 planned treatment interruption arm or continuous ART arm. Here the sequenced sample was CD45RA+ CD4+ T cells from PBMCs, pooled from several time points, taken from a donor given antiretroviral therapy, either interrupted or continuous. Subset specified: naive CD4+ CD45RA+ CD45RO- T cells. The receptors were sampled from a pool of human donors with HIV.

The sample holds many counts of this clonotype. This chain uses TRBV29-1 with TRBJ2-5; possibly TRBD1 or TRBD2 for D (5 bases each). CDR3 length: 14 residues. Trimming removed 7 bases at V and 1 base at J, with 16 bases between. Germline V gene sequence: CDR1 SQVTM, CDR2 ANQGSEA. The CDR3: CSAKPPGAQETQYF. As DNA, the CDR3 is TGCAGCGCTAAACCACCCGGGGCCCAAGAGACCCAGTACTTC. Using reference TRBV29-1 and TRBJ2-5 for the parts outside the CDR3, the full variable domain is SAVISQKPSRDICQRGTSLTIQCQVDSQVTMMFWYRQQPGQSLTLIATANQGSEATYESGFVIDKFPISRPNLTFSTLTVSNMSPEDSSIYLCSAKPPGAQETQYFGPGTRLLVL.

This clonotype was seen many times. The chain has TRBV12-3 or TRBV12-4 and TRBJ1-1, with a possible D match to TRBD1 (5 bases). V was cut by 5 bases and J by 2 bases, with 15 bases left in between. This CDR3 is 15 amino acids long. In DNA, the CDR3 is TGTGCCAGCAGTCCTGTCAGGGTGGACAACACTGAAGCTTTCTTT. Translation gives CASSPVRVDNTEAFF.

This clonotype was observed at least ten times. V is TRBV30 and J is TRBJ2-1, with a weak D call TRBD2 (7 bases). V lost 2 bases, J lost 9 bases, and 20 bases lay in between. The CDR3 has 15 amino acids. Germline CDR1 GTSNPN, CDR2 SVGIG (reference sequence). The CDR3 bases are TGTGCCTGGAGTCCAACTGGGGGGGCCTATGCTGAGCAGTTCTTC. Protein sequence: CAWSPTGGAYAEQFF.

The rearrangement joins TRBV20-1 to TRBJ2-6, with 10 bases that match TRBD1. The germline V gene encodes CDR1 DFQATT and CDR2 SNEGSKA (reference sequence). The J segment lost 0 bases and the V segment lost 0 bases, leaving 5 bases of the junction unmatched. The CDR3 has 18 residues. The CDR3 region is CSARDGRQGASGANVLTF. The CDR3 DNA reads TGCAGTGCTAGAGATGGGAGACAGGGGGCCTCTGGGGCCAACGTCCTGACTTTC.

This clonotype was found many times. The gene calls are TRBV6-5 and TRBJ1-1, with 8 bases identical to TRBD1. Germline CDR1 reads MNHEY; CDR2 reads SVGAGI. V dropped 6 bases and J dropped 5; count of bases not matched to a gene: 11. CDR3 length: 15 amino acids. For the CDR3, the DNA is TGTGCCAGCAGGCCCATAGACAGGGGTCCGACTGAAGCTTTCTTT. It encodes CASRPIDRGPTEAFF.

The chain is built from TRBV12-3 or TRBV12-4 and TRBJ2-1; D remains unclear. V was pared by 4 bases and J by 2 bases, with 9 bases between. This CDR3 spans 14 amino acids. In DNA, the CDR3 is TGTGCCAGCAGTTCTTCAGTTCCCTACAATGAGCAGTTCTTC. Translating it yields CASSSSVPYNEQFF.

This clonotype showed up many times. This chain connects TRBV12-3 or TRBV12-4 to TRBJ2-2, with 9 bases fitting TRBD1. There are 15 residues in the CDR3. Germline trimming cut 7 bases from V and 2 bases from J; bases unmatched to any gene: 5. The CDR3 DNA reads TGTGCCAGCACCTTGACAGGGGGAAACACCGGGGAGCTGTTTTTT. Translation gives CASTLTGGNTGELFF.

Remarks on this clonotype: A much larger clone lies a single base off, so this may be a read error. The gene calls are TRBV14 and TRBJ2-1, with D tentatively TRBD1 or TRBD2 (5 bases each). This CDR3 has 15 amino acids. Germline CDR1 reads SGHDN; CDR2 reads FVKESK. CDR3 residues: CAGSPGPTSYNEQFF. For the CDR3, the DNA is TGTGCCGGCAGCCCGGGACCAACCTCCTACAATGAGCAGTTCTTC. The full variable domain, rest sourced from reference TRBV14 and TRBJ2-1, is EAGVTQFPSHSVIEKGQTVTLRCDPISGHDNLYWYRRVMGKEIKFLLHFVKESKQDESGMPNNRFLAERTGGTYSTLKVQPAELEDSGVYFCAGSPGPTSYNEQFFGPGTRLTVL.

V usage is TRBV28 and J usage is TRBJ1-1, with D perhaps TRBD1 (5 bases). Germline V gene sequence: CDR1 MDHEN, CDR2 SYDVKM. V was shortened by 5 bases and J by 0 bases, with 16 bases between the two germline ends. This CDR3 spans 16 amino acids. The CDR3 DNA sequence: TGTGCCAGCAGTCCCTCGATTGGGACGATGAACACTGAAGCTTTCTTT. Translating it yields CASSPSIGTMNTEAFF.

The chain recombines TRBV5-1 with TRBJ1-3, with D uncertain. CDR3 length equals 16 residues. Germline CDR1 SGHRS, CDR2 YFSETQ. V was cut by 0 bases and J by 2 bases, with 12 bases left in between. CDR3 DNA: TGCGCCAGCAGCTTGGGTCAGCCAGGCGCTGGAAACACCATATATTTT. Its protein is CASSLGQPGAGNTIYF.

This clonotype was observed at least ten times. The chain employs TRBV7-3 and TRBJ2-7, with TRBD2 identical over 11 bases. Trimming at V came to 1 base and at J to 0 bases, leaving 20 bases not matched to a gene. This CDR3 has 22 amino acids. Germline assignment: CDR1 SGHTA and CDR2 FQGTGA. CDR3 nucleotides: TGTGCCAGCAGCTTAAATCCGGGACAAAAAAGGCGTCTAGCGGGGGGCTCCTACGAGCAGTACTTC. Translation: CASSLNPGQKRRLAGGSYEQYF.

This clonotype was recorded many times. This sequence joins TRBV28 and TRBJ2-7, with D hard to call. Germline V gives CDR1 MDHEN, CDR2 SYDVKM. There are 11 residues in the CDR3. V gave up 6 bases and J gave up 6 bases, with 9 bases separating them. CDR3 region: CASRQSREQYF. The DNA for the CDR3 is TGTGCCAGCAGACAGAGCCGCGAGCAGTACTTC.

This clonotype was detected many times. V gene TRBV5-6 combines with J gene TRBJ1-4; 8 bases are shared with TRBD1. Losses at the gene ends were 4 bases for V and 0 bases for J; bases not matched to a gene: 8. CDR3 size: 17 residues. Germline CDR1 reads SGHDT; CDR2 reads YYEEEE. The CDR3 bases are TGTGCCAGCAGCACCGGACAGGGCGAGGCAACTAATGAAAAACTGTTTTTT. As protein: CASSTGQGEATNEKLFF.

This clonotype came up many times. The chain combines TRBV10-3 with TRBJ2-7; 7 nucleotides match TRBD2. The CDR3 contains 13 residues. Germline trimming cut 8 bases from V and 5 bases from J; bases unmatched to any gene: 9. Per germline, CDR1 ENHRY and CDR2 SYGVKD. The chain's CDR3 is CAILARGSDEQYF. The CDR3 DNA sequence: TGTGCCATCCTGGCCCGCGGGAGCGACGAGCAGTACTTC.

This clonotype was observed at least ten times. In DNA form, the CDR3 reads TGTGCCAGCAGCCCCACCCCGGGGTTACAGGCGACGACCCAGTACTTC. It encodes CASSPTPGLQATTQYF. This chain uses TRBV7-6 with TRBJ2-5; D might be TRBD1 or TRBD2, each matching 5 bases. CDR3 length equals 16 residues. V was trimmed by 5 bases and J by 7 bases, leaving 23 bases between them. Germline V lookup: CDR1 SGHVS, CDR2 FNYEAQ.

Ten or more counts support this clonotype. This chain uses TRBV12-3 or TRBV12-4 with TRBJ2-7; D is unresolved. V shed 2 bases and J shed 3 bases, with 11 bases lying between them. This CDR3 contains 14 residues. The CDR3 protein is CASSLIGQFYEQYF. The CDR3 nucleotides are TGTGCCAGCAGTTTAATCGGGCAGTTCTACGAGCAGTACTTC.

The count of this clonotype is one. This sequence joins TRBV29-1 and TRBJ1-1; a weak D match, TRBD1 (5 bases). This CDR3 is built from 12 residues. The ends were cut back, 4 bases at V and 2 bases at J, with 8 bases in the middle. CDR1 SQVTM and CDR2 ANQGSEA come from the germline V gene. The DNA of the CDR3 is TGCAGCGTTGCAGGGTTTAACACTGAAGCTTTCTTT. This translates into CSVAGFNTEAFF.

This clonotype was seen ten or more times. The rearrangement uses TRBV7-6 and TRBJ2-3, with D uncertain. This CDR3 region has 14 residues. Germline V gives CDR1 SGHVS, CDR2 FNYEAQ. V gave up 1 base and J gave up 6 bases, with 11 bases separating them. CDR3 region: CASSLGWGKDTQYF. In DNA, the CDR3 is TGTGCCAGCAGCTTAGGTTGGGGAAAGGATACGCAGTATTTT.

This clonotype was recorded many times. This sequence joins TRBV3-1 and TRBJ1-3, with D possibly TRBD1 on 6 matching bases. V was clipped by 6 bases and J by 4 bases, with 16 bases between them. CDR1 is LGHDT, CDR2 YNNKEL, per germline (reference sequence). The CDR3 totals 15 residues. This CDR3 reads CASSPARGRGNTIYF. As DNA, the CDR3 is TGTGCCAGCAGTCCTGCTCGGGGGCGCGGAAACACCATATATTTT. Based on the CDR3 plus reference TRBV3-1 and TRBJ1-3, the full variable domain is DTAVSQTPKYLVTQMGNDKSIKCEQNLGHDTMYWYKQDSKKFLKIMFSYNNKELIINETVPNRFSPKSPDKAHLNLHINSLELGDSAVYFCASSPARGRGNTIYFGEGSWLTVV.

This clonotype was counted ten times or more. This sequence joins TRBV28 and TRBJ1-4; D not resolved. Trimming stripped 11 bases from V and 3 bases from J, with 10 bases between. The length of the CDR3 is 12 residues. Germline values: CDR1 MDHEN, CDR2 SYDVKM. The CDR3 loop reads CAYQGANEKLFF. The CDR3 coding sequence is TGTGCCTATCAAGGAGCTAATGAAAAACTGTTTTTT.

This clonotype appeared many times. The chain has TRBV3-1 and TRBJ2-1; D possibly corresponds to TRBD2 (6 bases). Trimming removed 1 base at V and 3 bases at J, with 10 bases between. The CDR3 consists of 15 residues. Per germline, CDR1 LGHDT and CDR2 YNNKEL (reference sequence). CDR3 loop: CASSQVSGLYNEQFF. The CDR3 coding sequence is TGTGCCAGCAGCCAAGTAAGCGGGCTCTACAATGAGCAGTTCTTC.

In this sample, this clonotype turned up a few times. The J gene is TRBJ1-5, the V gene TRBV2, with 7 bases fitting TRBD1. CDR3 length: 14 residues. J gave up 6 bases and V 3 bases, and 5 bases lay outside the gene matches. Germline V gene lookup returns CDR1 SNHLY and CDR2 FYNNEI. The CDR3 reads CASSDRAGGQPQHF. The DNA of the CDR3 is TGTGCCAGCAGTGACCGGGCAGGGGGTCAGCCCCAGCATTTT.

In this sample, this clonotype turned up a few times. The chain combines TRBV19 with TRBJ1-4, with no clear D. V dropped 3 bases and J dropped 5 bases, with 10 bases sitting between them. CDR3 size: 14 residues. The germline CDR1 and CDR2 sequences are LNHDA and SQIVND (reference sequence). CDR3 in amino acids: CASSITGVNEKLFF. For the CDR3, the DNA is TGTGCCAGTAGTATCACGGGAGTCAATGAAAAACTGTTTTTT.

This clonotype was counted ten times or more. V is TRBV5-1 and J is TRBJ2-5; D may match TRBD1 or TRBD2 (5 bases each). Germline loops: CDR1 SGHRS, CDR2 YFSETQ. Trimming took 4 bases from V and 2 from J, leaving 9 bases between them. This CDR3 has 13 amino acids. CDR3 protein: CASSPGPQETQYF. As DNA, the CDR3 is TGCGCCAGCAGCCCGGGGCCTCAAGAGACCCAGTACTTC.

There are many counts of this clonotype. The V and J genes are TRBV7-2 and TRBJ2-5; D is uncertain. Germline CDR1 is SGHTA and CDR2 is FQGNSA. The CDR3 is 12 amino acids. Trimming took 5 bases from V and 6 from J, leaving 10 bases between them. The CDR3 bases are TGTGCCAGCAGCCCTACTTACAAGACCCAGTACTTC. This translates into CASSPTYKTQYF.

V is TRBV5-1 and J is TRBJ2-7; D gene ambiguous. This CDR3 is 14 amino acids long. The V gene's germline CDR1 is SGHRS and CDR2 YFSETQ. Trimming removed 0 bases at V and 3 bases at J, with 10 bases between. The CDR3 reads CASSLETQFYEQYF. CDR3 sequence (DNA): TGCGCCAGCAGCTTGGAGACCCAGTTCTACGAGCAGTACTTC.

This clonotype was seen repeatedly, ten times or more. V is TRBV11-2 and J is TRBJ2-2, with 12 bases matching TRBD1. V was clipped by 5 bases and J by 6 bases; unmatched bases: 7. Looked up from germline, CDR1 is SGHAT and CDR2 is FQNNGV. This CDR3 has 16 residues. CDR3: CASSETGTGGSGELFF. The CDR3 nucleotides are TGTGCCAGCAGCGAAACCGGGACAGGGGGCTCCGGGGAGCTGTTTTTT. The full variable domain, with the rest looked up from reference TRBV11-2 and TRBJ2-2, is EAGVAQSPRYKIIEKRQSVAFWCNPISGHATLYWYQQILGQGPKLLIQFQNNGVVDDSQLPKDRFSAERLKGVDSTLKIQPAKLEDSAVYLCASSETGTGGSGELFFGEGSRLTVL.